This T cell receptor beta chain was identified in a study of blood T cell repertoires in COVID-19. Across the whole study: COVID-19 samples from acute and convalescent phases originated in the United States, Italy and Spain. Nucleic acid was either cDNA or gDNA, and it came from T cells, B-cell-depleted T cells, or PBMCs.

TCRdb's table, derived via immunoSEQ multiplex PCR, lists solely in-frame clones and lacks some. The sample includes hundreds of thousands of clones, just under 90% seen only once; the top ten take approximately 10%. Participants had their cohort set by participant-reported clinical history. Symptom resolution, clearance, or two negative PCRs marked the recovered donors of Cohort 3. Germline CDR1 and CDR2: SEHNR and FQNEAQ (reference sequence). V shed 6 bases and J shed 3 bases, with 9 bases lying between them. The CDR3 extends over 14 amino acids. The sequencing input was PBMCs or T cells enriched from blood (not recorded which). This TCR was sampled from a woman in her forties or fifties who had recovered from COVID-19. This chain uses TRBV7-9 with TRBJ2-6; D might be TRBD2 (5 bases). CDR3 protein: CASRAEGGANVLTF. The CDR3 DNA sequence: TGTGCCAGCAGGGCCGAGGGTGGGGCCAACGTCCTGACTTTC.